This T cell receptor beta chain was sequenced during a study of blood T cell repertoires in COVID-19. Study-level background: T cells, B-cell-depleted T cells, or PBMCs supplied cDNA or gDNA.

Patients at the Seattle site were enrolled during active infection and followed longitudinally. Authors' analysis steps: From reference gene primer amplification, estimates of nucleated cell counts were derived. TCRdb's table, derived via immunoSEQ multiplex PCR, lists solely in-frame clones and lacks some. From that table come the V and J calls and clone size; the DNA was used to work out D and trimming. Of tens of thousands of clones listed, around 74% are singletons. Trimming removed 9 bases from V and 4 bases from J; junction bases left unmatched: 14. The CDR3 sequence is 16 residues long. Germline V gene data show CDR1 as LNHDA and CDR2 as SQIVND (reference sequence).

This chain uses TRBV19 with TRBJ1-5; 8 positions match TRBD1. The clonotype originates from a man in his 60s with COVID-19, enrolled during active disease. Input material: peripheral blood. This chain's CDR3 is CASTTGVALRNQPQHF. In nucleotides, the CDR3 is TGTGCCAGCACGACAGGGGTCGCCCTCCGGAATCAGCCCCAGCATTTT.